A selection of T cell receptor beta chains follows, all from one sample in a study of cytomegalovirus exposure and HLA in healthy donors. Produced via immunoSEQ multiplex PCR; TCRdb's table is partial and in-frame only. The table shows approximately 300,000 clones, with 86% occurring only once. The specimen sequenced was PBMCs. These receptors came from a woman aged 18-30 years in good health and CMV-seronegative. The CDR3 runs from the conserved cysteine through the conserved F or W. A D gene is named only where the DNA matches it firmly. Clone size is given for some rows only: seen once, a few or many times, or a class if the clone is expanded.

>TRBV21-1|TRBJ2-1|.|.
CASSKALAASSSYNEQFF
TGTGCCAGCAGCAAAGCACTAGCGGCTTCGAGCTCCTACAATGAGCAGTTCTTC
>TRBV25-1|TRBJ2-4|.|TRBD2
CASSELAGDIQYF
TGTGCCAGCAGTGAACTAGCGGGAGACATTCAGTACTTC
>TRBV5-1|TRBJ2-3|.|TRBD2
CASSPLAGGSTDTQYF
TGCGCCAGCAGCCCACTAGCGGGAGGGAGCACAGATACGCAGTATTTT
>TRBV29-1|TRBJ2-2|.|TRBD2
CSVGVSGGNTGELFF
TGCAGCGTTGGGGTTAGCGGGGGGAACACCGGGGAGCTGTTTTTT
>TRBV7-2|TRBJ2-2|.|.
CASSQGEGVPGELFF
TGTGCCAGCAGCCAAGGGGAGGGGGTGCCCGGGGAGCTGTTTTTT
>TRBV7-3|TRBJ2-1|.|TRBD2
CASAGELAGVGEQFF
TGTGCCAGCGCGGGGGAACTAGCGGGAGTGGGTGAGCAGTTCTTC
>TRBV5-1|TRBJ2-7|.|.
CASSPMAYGGVGYEQYF
TGCGCCAGCAGCCCTATGGCCTACGGGGGAGTAGGGTACGAGCAGTACTTC
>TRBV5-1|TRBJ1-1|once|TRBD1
CASSLSRGEAFF
TGCGCCAGCAGCTTGAGCAGGGGGGAAGCTTTCTTT
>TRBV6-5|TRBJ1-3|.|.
CASIEEVGNTIYF
TGTGCCAGCATCGAGGAGGTGGGAAACACCATATATTTT
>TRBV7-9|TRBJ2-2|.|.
CASSPSTGELFF
TGTGCCAGCAGCCCCAGCACCGGGGAGCTGTTTTTT
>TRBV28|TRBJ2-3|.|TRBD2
CASSTSGSTDTQYF
TGTGCCAGCAGTACTAGCGGAAGCACAGATACGCAGTATTTT
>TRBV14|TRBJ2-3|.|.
CASSPTDASTDTQYF
TGTGCCAGCAGCCCGACAGACGCCAGCACAGATACGCAGTATTTT
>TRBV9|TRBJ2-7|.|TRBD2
CASSVTTSGLYEQYF
TGTGCCAGCAGCGTAACCACTAGCGGGTTGTACGAGCAGTACTTC
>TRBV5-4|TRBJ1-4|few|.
CASSLGGANEKLFF
TGTGCCAGCAGCCTGGGTGGAGCTAATGAAAAACTGTTTTTT
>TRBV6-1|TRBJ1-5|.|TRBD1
CASSSTGGRQPQHF
TGTGCCAGCAGTTCCACAGGGGGCAGGCAGCCCCAGCATTTT
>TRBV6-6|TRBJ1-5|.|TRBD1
CASSIDRGNQPQHF
TGTGCCAGCAGTATCGACAGGGGAAATCAGCCCCAGCATTTT
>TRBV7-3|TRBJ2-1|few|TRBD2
CASKSSGSSDEQFF
TGTGCCAGCAAATCTAGCGGGAGTTCGGATGAGCAGTTCTTC
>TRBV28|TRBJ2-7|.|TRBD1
CASSLGQGPYEQYF
TGTGCCAGCAGTCTTGGACAGGGCCCCTACGAGCAGTACTTC
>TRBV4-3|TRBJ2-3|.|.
CASSQDLPRGFPDTQYF
TGCGCCAGCAGCCAAGACCTCCCTCGAGGGTTCCCAGATACGCAGTATTTT
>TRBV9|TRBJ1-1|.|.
CASSREMNTEAFF
TGTGCCAGCAGCCGGGAGATGAACACTGAAGCTTTCTTT
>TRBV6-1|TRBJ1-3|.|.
CASSSLNTIYF
TGTGCCAGCAGTTCCCTAAACACCATATATTTT
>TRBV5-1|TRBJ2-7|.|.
CASSLGLASEQYF
TGCGCCAGCAGCTTGGGGCTCGCTTCCGAGCAGTACTTC
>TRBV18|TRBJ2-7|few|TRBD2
CASSPSTSGREQYF
TGTGCCAGCTCACCGTCGACTAGCGGGAGGGAGCAGTACTTC
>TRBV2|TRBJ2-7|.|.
CASSEALGAGTYEQYF
TGTGCCAGCAGTGAAGCGCTTGGGGCAGGGACCTACGAGCAGTACTTC
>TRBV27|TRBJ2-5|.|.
CASSPDGAAQETQYF
TGTGCCAGCAGTCCCGATGGGGCAGCCCAAGAGACCCAGTACTTC
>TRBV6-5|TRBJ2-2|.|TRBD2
CASPILGGGPGELFF
TGTGCCAGCCCCATCCTCGGCGGGGGGCCCGGGGAGCTGTTTTTT